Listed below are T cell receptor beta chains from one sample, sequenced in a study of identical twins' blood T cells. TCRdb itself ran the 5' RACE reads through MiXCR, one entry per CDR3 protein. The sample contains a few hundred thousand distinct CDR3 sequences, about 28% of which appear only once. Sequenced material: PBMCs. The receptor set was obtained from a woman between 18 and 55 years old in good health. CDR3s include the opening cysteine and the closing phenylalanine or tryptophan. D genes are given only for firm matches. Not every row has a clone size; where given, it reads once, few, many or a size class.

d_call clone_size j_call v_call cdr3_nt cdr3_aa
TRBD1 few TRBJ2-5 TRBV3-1 TGTGCCAGCAGCCTTTGGACAGGGCTTCAAGAGACCCAGTACTTC CASSLWTGLQETQYF
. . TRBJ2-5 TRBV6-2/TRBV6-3 TGTGCCAGCAAGATGGTCCAGTACCAAGAGACCCAGTACTTC CASKMVQYQETQYF
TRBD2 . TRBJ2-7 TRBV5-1 TGCGCCAGCAGCTTAAGCGGGAGGTATGACGAGCAGTACTTC CASSLSGRYDEQYF
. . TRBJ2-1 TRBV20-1 TGCAGTGCTAGTTTCCCAGGGAGCCCACAAGAGCAGTTCTTC CSASFPGSPQEQFF
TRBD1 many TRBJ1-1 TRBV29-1 TGCAGCGTTGAAGTAACAGGGGGGAGGTACACTGAAGCTTTCTTT CSVEVTGGRYTEAFF
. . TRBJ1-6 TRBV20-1 TGCAGTGCTAGCGAACTACGTAATTCACCCCTCCACTTT CSASELRNSPLHF
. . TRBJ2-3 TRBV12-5 TGTGCTAGCCTACTGGGGCGGGCCGATACGCAGTATTTT CASLLGRADTQYF
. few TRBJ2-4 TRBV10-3 TGTGCCATCAGTGAAGGTGATCGTATAGCCAAAAACATTCAGTACTTC CAISEGDRIAKNIQYF
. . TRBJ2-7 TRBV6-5 TGTGCCAGCAGTCCTATAACTTTGACGGCCGCGGAGCAGTACTTC CASSPITLTAAEQYF
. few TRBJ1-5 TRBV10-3 TGTGCCATCAGTGAATATAGCAATCAGCCCCAGCATTTT CAISEYSNQPQHF
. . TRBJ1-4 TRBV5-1 TGCGCCAGCAGCTTGGCCCAGCTGGGAACTAATGAAAAACTGTTTTTT CASSLAQLGTNEKLFF
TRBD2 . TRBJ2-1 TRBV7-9 TGTGCCAGCGTACACAGCGGGACTGATCAGTTCTTC CASVHSGTDQFF
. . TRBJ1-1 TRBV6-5 TGTGCCAGCAGCTCGGGGAACGCCCGGGGCACTGAAGCTTTCTTT CASSSGNARGTEAFF
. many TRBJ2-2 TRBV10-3 TGTGCCATCGAGTCGGGAGTTGGGGACACCGGGGAGCTGTTTTTT CAIESGVGDTGELFF
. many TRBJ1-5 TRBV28 TGTGCCAGCAGAGACAATCAGCCCCAGCATTTT CASRDNQPQHF
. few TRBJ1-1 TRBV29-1 TGCAGCGTTGAAGATCGTAGGGGCACTGAAGCTTTCTTT CSVEDRRGTEAFF
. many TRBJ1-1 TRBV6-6 TGTGCCAGCAGTTACCTACGATCAGGGGTCGGCACTGAAGCTTTCTTT CASSYLRSGVGTEAFF
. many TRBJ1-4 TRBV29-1 TGCAGCGTCGGGACTCCTGGGAGGGAAAAACTGTTTTTT CSVGTPGREKLFF
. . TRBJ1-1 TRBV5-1 TGCGCCAGCAGCTTGGCCAATCTGGGGGCCGATGGCACTGAAGCTTTCTTT CASSLANLGADGTEAFF
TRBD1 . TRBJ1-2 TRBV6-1 TGTGCCAGCAAGAAGGCCGGGGACAGGGATGGCTACACCTTC CASKKAGDRDGYTF
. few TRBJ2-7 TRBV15 TGTGCCACCAGCAACCCAGGATCTTCCTACGAGCAGTACTTC CATSNPGSSYEQYF
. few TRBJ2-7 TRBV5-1 TGCGCCAGCAGCTTGCCAGACGGACTTACCCACTTC CASSLPDGLTHF
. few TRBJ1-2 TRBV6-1 TGTGCCAGCAGTGACTCCAGCTATGGCTACACCTTC CASSDSSYGYTF
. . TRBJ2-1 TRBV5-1 TGCGCCAGCAGCTTGGTAAGCGGTGGAGCTATAGGGGAGCAGTTCTTC CASSLVSGGAIGEQFF
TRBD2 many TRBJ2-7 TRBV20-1 TGCAGTGCTAAACTAGCGGGCGCCTCCTACGAGCAGTACTTC CSAKLAGASYEQYF
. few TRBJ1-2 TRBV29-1 TGCAGCGTTGAAGATGACGGAGCCTATGGCTACACCTTC CSVEDDGAYGYTF
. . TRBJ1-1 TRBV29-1 TGCAGCGTTGTGTGGGGCCGGAACACTGAAGCTTTCTTT CSVVWGRNTEAFF
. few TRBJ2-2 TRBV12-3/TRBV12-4 TGTGCCAGCAGTTTCTCTTACCAGTCGAACACCGGGGAGCTGTTTTTT CASSFSYQSNTGELFF
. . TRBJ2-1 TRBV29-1 TGCAGCGTTTGGGGCAGGGATAAGTTCTTC CSVWGRDKFF
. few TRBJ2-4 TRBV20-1 TGCAGTGCCGAACAGGGGAGGGACATTCGGTACTTC CSAEQGRDIRYF
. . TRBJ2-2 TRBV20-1 TGCAGTGCCTCCGGGACGGATAACACCGGGGAGCTGTTTTTT CSASGTDNTGELFF
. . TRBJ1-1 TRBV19 TGTGCCACCTTCGTCCCATGGGGGGAAACTGAAGCTTTCTTT CATFVPWGETEAFF
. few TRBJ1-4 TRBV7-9 TGTGCCAGCAGCTTAGCGAACAGCCAGGGGAGAAAACTGTTTTTT CASSLANSQGRKLFF
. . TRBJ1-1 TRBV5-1 TGCGCCAGCAGCGCAGATCGTAGGGATCCTGAAACTTTCTTT CASSADRRDPETFF
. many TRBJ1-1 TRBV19 TGTGCCAGTAGTATACCCGACACTGAAGCTTTCTTT CASSIPDTEAFF
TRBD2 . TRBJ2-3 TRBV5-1 TGCGCCAGCAGCTTGGACCCGGGACTAGCGGGGTCTTCCACAGATACGCAGTATTTT CASSLDPGLAGSSTDTQYF
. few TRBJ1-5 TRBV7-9 TGTGCCAGCAGCTTTGGGGGGAGATATCAGCCCCAGCATTTT CASSFGGRYQPQHF
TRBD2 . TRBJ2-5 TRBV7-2 TGTGCCAGCAGCCCGGGGATTGGACTAGCGGGAGTTGTAGAAGAGACCCAGTACTTC CASSPGIGLAGVVEETQYF
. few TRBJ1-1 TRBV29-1 TGCAGCGGCCTGATCCAGGACGAAGCTTTCTTT CSGLIQDEAFF
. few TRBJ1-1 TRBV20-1 TGCAGTGCTAGAGATGGAGGGCTCGCGACTTTCTTT CSARDGGLATFF
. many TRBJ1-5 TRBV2 TGTGCCAGATGTCCGGGTTATCAGCCCCAGCATTTT CARCPGYQPQHF
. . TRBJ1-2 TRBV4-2 TGTGCCAGCGGGAACCCGGTAGGCACCTTC CASGNPVGTF
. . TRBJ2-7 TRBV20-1 TGCAGTGCCGCGGAGGGGGATGAGCAGTACTTC CSAAEGDEQYF
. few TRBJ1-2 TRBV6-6 TGTGCCAGCAGTTCCCTTAGGAGGAAGCCCGAGAGTGGCTACACCTTC CASSSLRRKPESGYTF
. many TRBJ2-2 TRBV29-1 TGCAGCGTCGCGAACACCGGGGAGCTGTTTTTT CSVANTGELFF
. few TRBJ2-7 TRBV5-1 TGCGCCAGCAGCTTTGGGCCGGAGTCCTACGAGCAGTACTTC CASSFGPESYEQYF
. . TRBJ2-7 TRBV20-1 TGCAGTGCTCTTGGCAGCACTGAGCTGGGCGAGCAGTACTTC CSALGSTELGEQYF
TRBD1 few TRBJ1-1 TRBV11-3 TGTGCCAGCAGCTCCTCGGGACAGGGGCTTGCTGAAGCTTTCTTT CASSSSGQGLAEAFF
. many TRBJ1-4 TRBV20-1 TGCAGTGCTAGAGGGCCAAATGAAAAACTGTTTTTT CSARGPNEKLFF
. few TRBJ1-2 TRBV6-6 TGTGCCAGCAAGTGGCAGCCCAACTATGGCTACACCTTC CASKWQPNYGYTF
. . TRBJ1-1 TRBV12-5 TGTGCTAGTGGTTTGGTACTGGCGAGTGAAGCTTTCTTT CASGLVLASEAFF
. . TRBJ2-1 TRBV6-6 TGTGCCAGCAGTGAGACCCGACAGGGAGGTTTCTTCTTC CASSETRQGGFFF
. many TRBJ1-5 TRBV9 TGTGCCAGCAGCAGGGTAGGGAATCAGCCCCAGCATTTT CASSRVGNQPQHF
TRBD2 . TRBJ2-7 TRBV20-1 TGCAGTGCCGGACTAGCGGGAGCCTACGAGCAGTACTTC CSAGLAGAYEQYF
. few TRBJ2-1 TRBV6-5 TGTGCCAGCAGGGTACCGGGTTCCTCCTACAATGAGCAGTTCTTC CASRVPGSSYNEQFF